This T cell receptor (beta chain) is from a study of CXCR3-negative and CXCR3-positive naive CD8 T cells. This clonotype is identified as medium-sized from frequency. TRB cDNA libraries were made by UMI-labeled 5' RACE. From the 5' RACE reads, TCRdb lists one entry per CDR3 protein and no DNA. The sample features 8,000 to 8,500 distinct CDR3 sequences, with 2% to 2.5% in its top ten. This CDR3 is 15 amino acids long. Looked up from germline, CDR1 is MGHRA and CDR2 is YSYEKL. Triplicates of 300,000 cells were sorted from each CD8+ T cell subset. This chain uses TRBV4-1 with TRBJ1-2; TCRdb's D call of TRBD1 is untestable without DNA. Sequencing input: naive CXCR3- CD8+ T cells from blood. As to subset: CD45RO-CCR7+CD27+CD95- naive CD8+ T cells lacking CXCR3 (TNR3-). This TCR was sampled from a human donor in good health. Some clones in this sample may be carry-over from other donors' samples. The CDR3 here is CASSLGQGPNYGYTF.